This is a list of T cell receptor beta chains from one sample in a study of blood T cells in healthy people across ages. TCRdb re-derived calls from the 5' RACE reads in MiXCR, one entry per CDR3 protein. The sample contains hundreds of thousands of distinct CDR3 sequences, roughly 44% of which appear only once. The sequenced sample was blood. The receptor source for this set is a man aged 55 to 69 in good health. Each CDR3 is given with its conserved first and last residue. D genes are given only for firm matches. A clone size is listed for some rows: how often the clone was seen (once, few, many), or a class if it is expanded.

size,D,V,J,CDR3,DNA
few,NA,TRBV12-5,TRBJ1-2,CASGQDGGAYGYTF,TGTGCTAGTGGACAGGACGGCGGAGCCTATGGCTACACCTTC
few,NA,TRBV15,TRBJ2-1,CATSSRKNSYNEQFF,TGTGCCACCAGCAGTCGGAAGAACTCCTACAATGAGCAGTTCTTC
NA,NA,TRBV5-6,TRBJ2-5,CASSPFGHQETQYF,TGTGCCAGCAGCCCCTTTGGCCACCAAGAGACCCAGTACTTC
NA,NA,TRBV20-1,TRBJ2-1,CSARARASPTYNEQFF,TGCAGTGCTAGAGCTCGGGCTAGCCCTACTTACAATGAGCAGTTCTTC
few,NA,TRBV21-1,TRBJ1-2,CANVHRDSGIIGYGYTF,TGTGCCAACGTACACCGGGACTCCGGTATAATTGGCTATGGCTACACCTTC
NA,NA,TRBV14,TRBJ2-6,CASSQDPLLGGKLSGANVLTF,TGTGCCAGCAGCCAAGATCCACTCCTAGGGGGGAAACTGTCTGGGGCCAACGTCCTGACTTTC
NA,NA,TRBV20-1,TRBJ2-5,CSAREVAGAQETQYF,TGCAGTGCTAGAGAAGTCGCGGGGGCTCAAGAGACCCAGTACTTC
NA,TRBD2,TRBV3-1,TRBJ2-3,CASSQDSGGPDTQYF,TGTGCCAGCAGCCAAGATAGCGGGGGACCAGATACGCAGTATTTT
few,NA,TRBV20-1,TRBJ2-7,CSARVEGSSYEQYF,TGCAGTGCTAGAGTCGAGGGCAGCTCCTACGAGCAGTACTTC
few,NA,TRBV5-1,TRBJ2-1,CASPGPYNEQFF,TGCGCCAGTCCCGGACCCTACAATGAGCAGTTCTTC
NA,TRBD2,TRBV7-2,TRBJ2-7,CASSLEGLADRSYEQYF,TGTGCCAGCAGCTTAGAGGGACTAGCGGACCGCTCCTACGAGCAGTACTTC
NA,NA,TRBV6-1,TRBJ1-1,CASSEAFTDTEAFF,TGTGCCAGCAGTGAAGCTTTTACAGACACTGAAGCTTTCTTT
few,TRBD1,TRBV6-6,TRBJ1-5,CASSSDRVVYQPQHF,TGTGCCAGCAGCTCGGACAGGGTGGTTTATCAGCCCCAGCATTTT
few,NA,TRBV12-3/TRBV12-4,TRBJ2-3,CASSLRRGDTQYF,TGTGCCAGCAGTTTGAGGAGGGGAGATACGCAGTATTTT
NA,NA,TRBV20-1,TRBJ2-5,CSAIGGTRRETQYF,TGCAGTGCTATTGGGGGTACCCGTCGAGAGACCCAGTACTTC
many,NA,TRBV12-3/TRBV12-4,TRBJ1-1,CASSFRGNTEAFF,TGTGCCAGCAGTTTCCGGGGGAACACTGAAGCTTTCTTT
NA,NA,TRBV11-2,TRBJ2-5,CASSLDPQGPRETQYF,TGTGCCAGCAGCTTAGATCCTCAGGGTCCGCGGGAGACCCAGTACTTC
NA,TRBD1,TRBV10-3,TRBJ2-5,CASGQGLQETQYF,TGTGCCTCGGGACAGGGACTCCAAGAGACCCAGTACTTC
few,NA,TRBV6-6,TRBJ2-1,CASSYMANEQFF,TGTGCCAGCAGTTACATGGCTAATGAGCAGTTCTTC
NA,NA,TRBV4-1,TRBJ2-2,CASSRESTTGELFF,TGCGCCAGCAGCCGAGAAAGCACCACCGGGGAGCTGTTTTTT
NA,TRBD2,TRBV27,TRBJ2-1,CASSFLPTSPEQFF,TGTGCCAGCAGTTTCCTACCGACTAGCCCTGAGCAGTTCTTC
NA,NA,TRBV3-1,TRBJ2-3,CASKRSGGGSTDTQYF,TGTGCCAGCAAACGATCCGGCGGGGGCTCCACAGATACGCAGTATTTT
NA,NA,TRBV4-3,TRBJ1-2,CASSQDRKQGDPRGYTF,TGCGCCAGCAGCCAAGACAGAAAACAGGGTGATCCCAGGGGCTACACCTTC
few,NA,TRBV29-1,TRBJ2-1,CSVVTQGYNEQFF,TGCAGCGTTGTCACCCAGGGGTACAATGAGCAGTTCTTC
NA,NA,TRBV12-3/TRBV12-4,TRBJ2-7,CASSPPRDPYEQYF,TGTGCCAGCAGTCCCCCCCGGGATCCCTACGAGCAGTACTTC
NA,NA,TRBV2,TRBJ1-6,CASSDRANSPLHF,TGTGCCAGCAGTGACAGGGCTAATTCACCCCTCCACTTT
few,TRBD2,TRBV7-2,TRBJ2-1,CASSLVPSGGARNEQFF,TGTGCCAGCAGCTTAGTGCCTAGCGGGGGGGCCCGCAATGAGCAGTTCTTC
once,NA,TRBV21-1,TRBJ2-2,CASSKGFELFF,TGTGCCAGCAGCAAAGGCTTCGAGCTGTTTTTT
few,NA,TRBV25-1,TRBJ1-2,CASSQEVVGYTF,TGTGCCAGCAGTCAAGAGGTCGTCGGCTACACCTTC
few,TRBD2,TRBV15,TRBJ2-5,CATSSQGGETQYF,TGTGCCACCAGCAGCCAGGGAGGGGAGACCCAGTACTTC
NA,NA,TRBV20-1,TRBJ2-5,CSSKGGGETQYF,TGCAGTTCCAAGGGGGGGGGAGAGACCCAGTACTTC
few,NA,TRBV5-1,TRBJ2-5,CASSLEQGFQETQYF,TGCGCCAGCAGCTTGGAACAGGGATTCCAAGAGACCCAGTACTTC
few,NA,TRBV2,TRBJ1-2,CASTQETHGYTF,TGTGCCAGCACTCAGGAGACTCATGGCTACACCTTC
NA,TRBD1,TRBV18,TRBJ2-3,CASSPSTWDRGLTDTQYF,TGTGCCAGCTCACCTAGTACGTGGGACAGGGGGCTCACAGATACGCAGTATTTT
NA,TRBD2,TRBV4-3,TRBJ2-3,CASSQDLGGGMGDTQYF,TGCGCCAGCAGCCAAGATTTAGGCGGGGGGATGGGAGATACGCAGTATTTT
NA,NA,TRBV4-3,TRBJ2-7,CASSQGFGDTLDEQYF,TGCGCCAGCAGCCAAGGGTTTGGGGACACCCTCGACGAGCAGTACTTC
NA,NA,TRBV27,TRBJ2-1,CASSSRTSEQFF,TGTGCCAGCAGTTCACGGACCTCGGAGCAGTTCTTC
few,TRBD1,TRBV20-1,TRBJ1-6,CSANRDSNSPLHF,TGCAGTGCTAATAGGGACAGTAATTCACCCCTCCACTTT
NA,NA,TRBV4-3,TRBJ2-1,CASSETTSSYNEQFF,TGCGCCAGCAGCGAAACAACCAGCTCCTACAATGAGCAGTTCTTC
few,NA,TRBV20-1,TRBJ2-3,CSATLGWGKVDTQYF,TGCAGTGCTACCCTTGGCTGGGGTAAGGTGGATACGCAGTATTTT
few,TRBD1,TRBV12-3/TRBV12-4,TRBJ1-4,CASSLGTGGREKLFF,TGTGCCAGCAGTTTAGGGACAGGGGGGCGTGAAAAACTGTTTTTT
NA,NA,TRBV27,TRBJ2-3,CASTDTQYF,TGTGCCAGCACAGATACGCAGTATTTT
NA,TRBD1,TRBV6-1,TRBJ1-5,CASSGAGGARDRSNHPQHF,TGTGCCAGCAGCGGCGCAGGGGGCGCGAGGGATAGGAGCAATCACCCCCAGCATTTT
NA,TRBD2,TRBV11-3,TRBJ2-3,CASSYSGGYTDTQYF,TGTGCCAGCAGCTATAGCGGGGGGTACACAGATACGCAGTATTTT
NA,TRBD1,TRBV20-1,TRBJ2-5,CSARDPGQGGGTQYF,TGCAGTGCTAGAGACCCGGGACAGGGAGGGGGGACCCAGTACTTC
few,TRBD1,TRBV4-3,TRBJ2-7,CASSQGTGSYNEQYF,TGCGCCAGCAGCCAAGGGACAGGGAGCTACAATGAGCAGTACTTC
NA,NA,TRBV7-9,TRBJ2-7,CASSLEGLGREQYF,TGTGCCAGCAGCTTAGAGGGTCTGGGGAGGGAGCAGTACTTC
NA,NA,TRBV4-3,TRBJ1-2,CASSRDGREVAYTF,TGCGCCAGCAGCCGTGACGGCAGGGAGGTTGCCTACACCTTC
NA,NA,TRBV7-2,TRBJ2-7,CAGSPRDTTSYEQYF,TGTGCCGGCAGCCCTCGGGACACCACCTCCTACGAGCAGTACTTC
NA,NA,TRBV20-1,TRBJ2-5,CSARDWGAGASTQYF,TGCAGTGCTAGAGATTGGGGGGCGGGGGCCTCGACCCAGTACTTC